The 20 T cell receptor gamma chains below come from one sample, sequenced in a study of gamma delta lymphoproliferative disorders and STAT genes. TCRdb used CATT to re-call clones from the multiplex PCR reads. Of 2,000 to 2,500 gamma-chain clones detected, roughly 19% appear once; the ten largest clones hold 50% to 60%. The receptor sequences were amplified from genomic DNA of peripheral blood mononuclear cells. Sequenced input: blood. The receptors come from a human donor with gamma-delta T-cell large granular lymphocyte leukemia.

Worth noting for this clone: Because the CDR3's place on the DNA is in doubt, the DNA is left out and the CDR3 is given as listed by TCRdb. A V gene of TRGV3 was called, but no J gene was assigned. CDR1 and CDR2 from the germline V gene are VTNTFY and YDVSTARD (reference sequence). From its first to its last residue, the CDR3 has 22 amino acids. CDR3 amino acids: CATWDITLRIIIRNSLAVEQHF.

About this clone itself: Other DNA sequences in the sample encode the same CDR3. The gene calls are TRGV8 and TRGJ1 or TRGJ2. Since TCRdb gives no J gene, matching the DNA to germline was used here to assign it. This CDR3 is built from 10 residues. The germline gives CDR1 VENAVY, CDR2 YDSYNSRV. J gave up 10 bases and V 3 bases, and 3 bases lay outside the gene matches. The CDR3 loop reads CATWDGKKLF. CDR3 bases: TGTGCCACCTGGGATGGGAAGAAACTCTTT.

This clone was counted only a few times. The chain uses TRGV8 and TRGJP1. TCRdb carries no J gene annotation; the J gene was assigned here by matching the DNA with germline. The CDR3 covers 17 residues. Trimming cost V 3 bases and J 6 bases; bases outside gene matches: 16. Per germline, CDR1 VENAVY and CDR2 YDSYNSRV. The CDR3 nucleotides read TGTGCCACCTGGGATGGAATATCGGCTGTTTCTGGTTGGTTCAAGATATTT. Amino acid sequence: CATWDGISAVSGWFKIF.

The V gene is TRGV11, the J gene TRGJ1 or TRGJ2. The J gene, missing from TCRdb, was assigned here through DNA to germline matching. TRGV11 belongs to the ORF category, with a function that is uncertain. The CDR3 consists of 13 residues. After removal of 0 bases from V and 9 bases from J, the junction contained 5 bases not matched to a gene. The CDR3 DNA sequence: TGTGCCTGCTGGATTAGGCACATCCTTAAGAAACTCTTT. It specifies CACWIRHILKKLF.

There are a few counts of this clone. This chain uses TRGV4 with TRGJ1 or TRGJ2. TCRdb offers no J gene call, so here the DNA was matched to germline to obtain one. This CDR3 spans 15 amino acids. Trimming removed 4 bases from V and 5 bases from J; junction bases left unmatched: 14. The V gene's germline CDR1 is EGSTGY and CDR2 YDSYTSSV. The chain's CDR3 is CATWEPPCYDYKKLF. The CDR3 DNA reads TGTGCCACCTGGGAACCCCCCTGTTATGATTATAAGAAACTCTTT.

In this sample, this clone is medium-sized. DNA for the CDR3: TGTGCTGCGTGGGATTATCTCCTTGCCTATAAGAAACTCTTT. Its translation is CAAWDYLLAYKKLF. V gene TRGV10 combines with J gene TRGJ1 or TRGJ2. Here the J gene was assigned by germline matching of the DNA, as TCRdb has none. TRGV10 is identified as an open reading frame with a role that is uncertain. V was pared by 8 bases and J by 7 bases, with 15 bases of the junction left unmatched. The CDR3 covers 14 residues.

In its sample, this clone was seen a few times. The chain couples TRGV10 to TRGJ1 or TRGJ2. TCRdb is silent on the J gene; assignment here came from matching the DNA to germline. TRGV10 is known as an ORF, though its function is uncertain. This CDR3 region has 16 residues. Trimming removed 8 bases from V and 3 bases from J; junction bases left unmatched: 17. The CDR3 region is CAAWDFQDVGYYKKLF. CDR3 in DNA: TGTGCTGCGTGGGATTTCCAGGATGTTGGTTATTATAAGAAACTCTTT.

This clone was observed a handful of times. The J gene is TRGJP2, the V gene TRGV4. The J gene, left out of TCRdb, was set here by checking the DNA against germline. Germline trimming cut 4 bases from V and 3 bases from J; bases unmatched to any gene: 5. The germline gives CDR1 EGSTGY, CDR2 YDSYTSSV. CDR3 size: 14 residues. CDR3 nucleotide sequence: TGTGCCACCTGGGACGGATGTAGTGATTGGATCAAGACGTTT. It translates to CATWDGCSDWIKTF.

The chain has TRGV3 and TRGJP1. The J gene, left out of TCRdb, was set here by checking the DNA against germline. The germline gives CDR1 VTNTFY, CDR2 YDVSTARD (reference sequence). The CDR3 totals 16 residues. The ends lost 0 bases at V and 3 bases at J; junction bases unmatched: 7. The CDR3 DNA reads TGTGCCACCTGGGACAGGCCGTGGGCCACTGGTTGGTTCAAGATATTT. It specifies CATWDRPWATGWFKIF.

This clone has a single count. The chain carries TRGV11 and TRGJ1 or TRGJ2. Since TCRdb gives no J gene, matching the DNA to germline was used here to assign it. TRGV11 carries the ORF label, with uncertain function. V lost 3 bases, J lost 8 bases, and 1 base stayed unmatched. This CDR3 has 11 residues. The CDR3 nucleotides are TGTGCCTGCTGGATTAGGAATAAGAAACTCTTT. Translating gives CACWIRNKKLF.

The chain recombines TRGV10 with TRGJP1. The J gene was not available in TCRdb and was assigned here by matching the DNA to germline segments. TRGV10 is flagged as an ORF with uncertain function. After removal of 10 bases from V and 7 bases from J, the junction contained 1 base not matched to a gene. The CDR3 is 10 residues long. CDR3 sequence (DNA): TGTGCTGCGTATGGTTGGTTCAAGATATTT. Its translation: CAAYGWFKIF.

The CDR3 loop reads CATWPLHPEKLF. The CDR3 coding sequence is TGTGCCACCTGGCCTCTCCATCCTGAGAAACTCTTT. The chain is built from TRGV4 and TRGJ1 or TRGJ2. TCRdb lists no J gene, so it was determined here by aligning the DNA to germline. J was trimmed by 11 bases and V by 6 bases; bases with no gene match: 13. Germline CDR1 EGSTGY, CDR2 YDSYTSSV. This CDR3 has 12 amino acids.

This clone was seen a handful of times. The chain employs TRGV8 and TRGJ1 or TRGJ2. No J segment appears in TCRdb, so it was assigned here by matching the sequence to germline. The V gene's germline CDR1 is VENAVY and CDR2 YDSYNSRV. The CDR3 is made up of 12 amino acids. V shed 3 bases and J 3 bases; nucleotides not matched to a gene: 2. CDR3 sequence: CATWDCYYKKLF. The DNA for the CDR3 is TGTGCCACCTGGGATTGTTATTATAAGAAACTCTTT.

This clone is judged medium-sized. The CDR3 loop reads CATWDLGVWHYKKLF. The DNA for the CDR3 is TGTGCCACCTGGGATCTTGGGGTATGGCATTATAAGAAACTCTTT. The gene calls are TRGV4 and TRGJ1 or TRGJ2. In the absence of a J gene in TCRdb, the DNA was matched to germline to assign it here. The CDR3 sequence is 15 residues long. The V and J ends lost 3 bases and 5 bases, in that order; junction bases with no gene match: 13. Germline CDR1 reads EGSTGY; CDR2 reads YDSYTSSV.

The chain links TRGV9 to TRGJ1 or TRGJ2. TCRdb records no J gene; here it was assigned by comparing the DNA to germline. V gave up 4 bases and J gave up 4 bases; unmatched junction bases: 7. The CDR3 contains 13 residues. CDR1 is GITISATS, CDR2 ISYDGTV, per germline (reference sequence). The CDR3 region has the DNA TGTGCCTTGTGGGACCTATTGTATTATAAGAAACTCTTT. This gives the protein CALWDLLYYKKLF.

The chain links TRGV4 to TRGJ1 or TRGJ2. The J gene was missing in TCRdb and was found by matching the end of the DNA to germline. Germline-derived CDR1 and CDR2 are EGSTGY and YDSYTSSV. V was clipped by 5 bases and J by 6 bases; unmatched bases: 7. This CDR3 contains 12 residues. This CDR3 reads CATWAVRYKKLF. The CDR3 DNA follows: TGTGCCACCTGGGCGGTTCGTTATAAGAAACTCTTT.

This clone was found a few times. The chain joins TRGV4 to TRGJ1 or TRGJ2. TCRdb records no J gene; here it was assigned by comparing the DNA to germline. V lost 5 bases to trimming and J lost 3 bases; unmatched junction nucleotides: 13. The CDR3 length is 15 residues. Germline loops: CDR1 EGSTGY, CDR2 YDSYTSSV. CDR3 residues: CATWGPESRYYKKLF. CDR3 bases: TGTGCCACCTGGGGCCCCGAGAGTCGTTATTATAAGAAACTCTTT.

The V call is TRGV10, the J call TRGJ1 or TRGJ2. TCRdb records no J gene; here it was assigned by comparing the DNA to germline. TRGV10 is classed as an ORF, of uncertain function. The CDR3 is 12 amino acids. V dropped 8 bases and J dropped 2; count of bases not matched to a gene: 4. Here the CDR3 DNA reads TGTGCTGCGTGGGTATATTATTATAAGAAACTCTTT. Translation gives CAAWVYYYKKLF.

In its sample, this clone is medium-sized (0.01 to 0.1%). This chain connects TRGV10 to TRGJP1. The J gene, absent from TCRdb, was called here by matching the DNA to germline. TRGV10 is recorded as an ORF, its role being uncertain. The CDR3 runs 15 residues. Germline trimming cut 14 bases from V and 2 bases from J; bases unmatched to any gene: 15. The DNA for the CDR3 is TGTGCTCCCAGGAGCCACCTAACCACTGGTTGGTTCAAGATATTT. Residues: CAPRSHLTTGWFKIF.

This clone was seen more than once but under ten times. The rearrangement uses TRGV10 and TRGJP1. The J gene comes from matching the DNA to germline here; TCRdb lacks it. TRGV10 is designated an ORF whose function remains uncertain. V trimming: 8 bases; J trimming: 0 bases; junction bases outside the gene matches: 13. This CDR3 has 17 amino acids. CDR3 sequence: CAAWDPKIDTTGWFKIF. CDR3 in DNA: TGTGCTGCGTGGGACCCCAAGATAGATACCACTGGTTGGTTCAAGATATTT.